This T cell receptor beta chain was found in a study of cytomegalovirus exposure and HLA in healthy donors. Overall study findings and caveats: A later analysis linked a missense DCLRE1C variant to TCR beta V- and J-gene trimming. The productive fraction for most TCR beta V segments was about 90% or about 30% in an earlier analysis. Accurate prediction of most subjects' HLA-A and HLA-B alleles from TCR beta sequences was reported.

PCR used 60 Vbeta primers and 13 Jbeta primers. Sequencing was performed with immunoSEQ multiplex PCR; in TCRdb, only in-frame clones are kept and a portion is missing. The repertoire has about 220,000 clones, roughly 82% of them found once; the top ten carry 5.4%. Comments on this clone: Antigen: not known.

Trimming pared 2 bases from V and 8 bases from J, leaving 12 bases between. CDR3 size: 14 residues. Germline V gene lookup returns CDR1 MNHEY and CDR2 SMNVEV (reference sequence). The specimen sequenced was PBMCs. The source of this sequence is a woman aged 40 to 55 in good health and CMV-seropositive. The genes are TRBV27 and TRBJ2-2; a weak D match, TRBD2 (5 bases). The CDR3 region is CASSLGLIMGELFF. The CDR3 nucleotides read TGTGCCAGCAGTTTAGGACTCATCATGGGGGAGCTGTTTTTT.